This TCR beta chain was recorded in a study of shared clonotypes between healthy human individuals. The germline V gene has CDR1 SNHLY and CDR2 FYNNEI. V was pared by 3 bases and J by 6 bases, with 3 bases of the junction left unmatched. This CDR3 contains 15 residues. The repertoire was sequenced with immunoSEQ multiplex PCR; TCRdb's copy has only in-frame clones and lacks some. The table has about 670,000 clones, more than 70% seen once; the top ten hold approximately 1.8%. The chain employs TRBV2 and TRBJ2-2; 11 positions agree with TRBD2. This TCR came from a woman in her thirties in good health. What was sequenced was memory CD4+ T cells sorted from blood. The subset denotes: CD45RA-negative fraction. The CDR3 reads CASSDQLAGAGELFF. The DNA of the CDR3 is TGTGCCAGCAGTGATCAACTAGCGGGAGCCGGGGAGCTGTTTTTT.